The clone carrying this T cell receptor beta chain was seen repeatedly, ten times or more. This sample stems from a study of blood T cells in healthy people across ages. Then a second PCR, running roughly 7 to 12 cycles, was carried out with a sample-barcoded 5' primer and a J-beta primer mix. Through a template-switch adaptor with 12 random nucleotides, each cDNA molecule received a tag. From the 5' RACE reads, TCRdb called clonotypes with MiXCR, one entry per CDR3 protein. Counted here are 1.4 million or so distinct CDR3 sequences, approximately 43% occurring once; the ten biggest clones make up under 5%. Total RNA, at least 5 micrograms per sample, was extracted from PBMCs. The germline V and J ends were trimmed by 0 bases and 4 bases, with 6 bases remaining between them. This CDR3 region has 13 residues. Looked up from germline, CDR1 is SEHNR and CDR2 is FQNEAQ (reference sequence).

Input material: blood. The rearrangement joins TRBV7-9 to TRBJ2-5, with D possibly being TRBD2 (6 bases). The origin of this receptor is a woman younger than 30 in good health. The CDR3 DNA reads TGTGCCAGCAGCTTAGCGGGAGGAGAGACCCAGTACTTC. Protein product: CASSLAGGETQYF.